This T cell receptor beta chain is from a study of PD-L1 blockade in urothelial cancer. The time point is: pretreatment peripheral blood. The germline V gene encodes CDR1 SGHDN and CDR2 FVKESK. The CDR3 length is 17 residues. V shed 4 bases, J shed 3 bases, and the junction held 5 bases outside the gene matches. The protocol was immunoSEQ multiplex PCR, while the TCRdb copy is restricted to in-frame clones and leaves out a portion. The sample holds some 71,000 clones, approximately 86% seen once. The V gene is TRBV14, the J gene TRBJ2-2; 13 bases are a match to TRBD2. Source: PBMCs, taken around atezolizumab (anti-PD-L1) treatment. The sequence was collected from a man in his forties with urothelial cancer. The CDR3 DNA reads as TGTGCCAGCAGCCGGTGGACTAGCGGGAGTGACACCGGGGAGCTGTTTTTT. It is translated as CASSRWTSGSDTGELFF.